The clone carrying this T cell receptor (beta chain) was seen a single time. The CDR3 consists of 15 residues. Losses at the gene ends were 4 bases for V and 3 bases for J; bases not matched to a gene: 9. Per the germline V gene, CDR1 is SGDLS and CDR2 is YYNGEE. This entry comes from a study of blood T cell repertoires in COVID-19. Study overall: Samples of COVID-19 (acute and convalescent) were obtained from the United States, Italy and Spain. From T cells, B-cell-depleted T cells, or PBMCs came the material, which was cDNA or gDNA.

How the authors handled the data: Scientists estimated how many nucleated cells there were by amplifying reference gene primers. Data came from immunoSEQ multiplex PCR; TCRdb stores just in-frame clones and leaves some out. V, J and clone size are taken as reported in that table, and D and trimming were inferred from the DNA itself. The data hold approximately 70,000 clones, with 91% observed a single time. The sample taken for sequencing was peripheral blood. This TCR was recovered from a human donor in a cohort sampled during active COVID-19. The V and J genes are TRBV9 and TRBJ1-1, with TRBD1 identical over 7 bases. CDR3 sequence reads: CASSSGGLRYTEAFF. CDR3 coding DNA: TGTGCCAGCAGCTCAGGGGGACTTCGGTACACTGAAGCTTTCTTT.